The sequence of this T cell receptor (beta chain) was determined in a study of blood T cells in healthy people across ages. Notes on this clonotype: Its antigen is not known.

For the second PCR, which ran for about 7 to 11 cycles, a sample-barcoded 5' primer and a J-beta primer mix were used. Unique molecular identifiers of 12 random nucleotides labeled each cDNA. TCRdb re-derived calls from the 5' RACE reads in MiXCR, one entry per CDR3 protein. The table includes about 1.5 million distinct CDR3 sequences, approximately 42% detected once. Study conclusions and caveats: It was held that the diversity estimates obtained from one million T cells were underestimates. Donor CMV status, an unknown factor, possibly confounded changes in expanded clonotypes. Diversity of TCR beta per million T cells declined in a roughly linear way with age.

The junction had 6 bases not matched to a gene; V was cut back by 4 bases and J by 0 bases. Germline assignment: CDR1 ENHRY and CDR2 SYGVKD. The CDR3 is 15 residues long. J is TRBJ2-7 and V is TRBV10-3; 7 bases match TRBD1. This TCR was sampled from a woman between 18 and 29 years old in good health. The sample consisted of blood. CDR3 nucleotides: TGTGCCATCAGTGGAAGGGGGCGTTTCTCCTACGAGCAGTACTTC. This gives the protein CAISGRGRFSYEQYF.